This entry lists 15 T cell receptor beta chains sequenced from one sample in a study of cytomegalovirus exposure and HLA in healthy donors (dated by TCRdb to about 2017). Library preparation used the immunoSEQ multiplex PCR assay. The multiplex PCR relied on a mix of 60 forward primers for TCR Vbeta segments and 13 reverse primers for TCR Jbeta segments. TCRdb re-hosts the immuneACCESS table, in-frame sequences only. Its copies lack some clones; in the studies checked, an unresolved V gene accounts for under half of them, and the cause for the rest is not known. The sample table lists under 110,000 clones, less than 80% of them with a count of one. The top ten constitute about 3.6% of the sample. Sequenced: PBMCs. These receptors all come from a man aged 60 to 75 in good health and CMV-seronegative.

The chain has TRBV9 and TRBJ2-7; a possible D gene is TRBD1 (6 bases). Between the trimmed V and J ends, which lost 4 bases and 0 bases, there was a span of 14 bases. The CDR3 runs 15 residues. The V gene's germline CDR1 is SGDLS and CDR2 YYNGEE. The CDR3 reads CASSPRDTSSYEQYF. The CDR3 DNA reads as TGTGCCAGCAGCCCCCGGGACACGAGCTCCTACGAGCAGTACTTC.

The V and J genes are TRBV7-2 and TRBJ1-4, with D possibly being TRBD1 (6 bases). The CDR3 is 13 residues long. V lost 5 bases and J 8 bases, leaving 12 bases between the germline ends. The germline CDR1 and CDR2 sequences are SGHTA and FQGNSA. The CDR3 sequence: CASSPMGAEKLFF. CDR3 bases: TGTGCCAGCAGCCCGATGGGGGCCGAAAAACTGTTTTTT.

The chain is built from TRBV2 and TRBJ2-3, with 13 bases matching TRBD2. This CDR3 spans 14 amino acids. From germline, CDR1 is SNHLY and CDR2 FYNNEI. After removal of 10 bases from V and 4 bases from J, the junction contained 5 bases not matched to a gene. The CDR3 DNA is TGTGCCACACTAGCGGGGGGGGACGCAGATACGCAGTATTTT. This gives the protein CATLAGGDADTQYF.

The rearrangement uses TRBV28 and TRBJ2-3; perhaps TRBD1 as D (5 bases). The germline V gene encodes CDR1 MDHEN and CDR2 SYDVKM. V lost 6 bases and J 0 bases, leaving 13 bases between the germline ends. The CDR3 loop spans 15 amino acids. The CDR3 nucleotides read TGTGCCAGCAGCGCCCGGACAATTAGCACAGATACGCAGTATTTT. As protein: CASSARTISTDTQYF. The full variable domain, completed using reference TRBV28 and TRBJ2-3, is DVKVTQSSRYLVKRTGEKVFLECVQDMDHENMFWYRQDPGLGLRLIYFSYDVKMKEKGDIPEGYSVSREKKERFSLILESASTNQTSMYLCASSARTISTDTQYFGPGTRLTVL.

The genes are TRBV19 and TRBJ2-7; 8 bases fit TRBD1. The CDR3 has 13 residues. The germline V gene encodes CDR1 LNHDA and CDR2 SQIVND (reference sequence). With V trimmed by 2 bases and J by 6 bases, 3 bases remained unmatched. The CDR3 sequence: CASSINRGSEQYF. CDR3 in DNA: TGTGCCAGTAGTATAAACAGGGGGAGCGAGCAGTACTTC.

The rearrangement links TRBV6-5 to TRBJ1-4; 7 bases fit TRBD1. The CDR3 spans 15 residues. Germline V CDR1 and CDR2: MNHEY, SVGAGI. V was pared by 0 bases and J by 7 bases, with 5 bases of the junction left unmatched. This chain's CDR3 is CASSYSWTGGEKLFF. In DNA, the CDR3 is TGTGCCAGCAGTTACTCTTGGACAGGAGGTGAAAAACTGTTTTTT.

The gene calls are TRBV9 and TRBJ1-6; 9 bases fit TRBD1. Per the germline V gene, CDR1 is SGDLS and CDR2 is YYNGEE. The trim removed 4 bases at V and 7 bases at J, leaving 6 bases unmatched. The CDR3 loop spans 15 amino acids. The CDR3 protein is CASSSRDRENSPLHF. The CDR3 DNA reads TGTGCCAGCAGCTCCCGGGACAGGGAAAATTCACCCCTCCACTTT.

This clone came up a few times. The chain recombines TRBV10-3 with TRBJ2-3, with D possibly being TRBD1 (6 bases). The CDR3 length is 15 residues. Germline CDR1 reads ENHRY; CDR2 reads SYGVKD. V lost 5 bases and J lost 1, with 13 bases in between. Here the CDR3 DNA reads TGTGCCATCAGTCCGACAGGTGGTGGCACAGATACGCAGTATTTT. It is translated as CAISPTGGGTDTQYF.

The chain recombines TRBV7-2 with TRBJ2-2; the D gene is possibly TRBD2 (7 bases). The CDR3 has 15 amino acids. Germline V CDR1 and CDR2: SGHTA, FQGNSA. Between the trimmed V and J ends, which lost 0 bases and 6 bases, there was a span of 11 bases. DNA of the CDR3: TGTGCCAGCAGCTTAGCGGGGGGGCCCTCCGGGGAGCTGTTTTTT. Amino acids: CASSLAGGPSGELFF.

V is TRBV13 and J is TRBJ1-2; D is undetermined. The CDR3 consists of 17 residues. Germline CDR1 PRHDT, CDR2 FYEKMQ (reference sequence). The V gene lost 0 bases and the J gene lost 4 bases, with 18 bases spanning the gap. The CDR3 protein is CASSLGASDQAPYGYTF. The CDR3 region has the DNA TGTGCCAGCAGCTTAGGGGCGTCCGATCAGGCCCCCTATGGCTACACCTTC.

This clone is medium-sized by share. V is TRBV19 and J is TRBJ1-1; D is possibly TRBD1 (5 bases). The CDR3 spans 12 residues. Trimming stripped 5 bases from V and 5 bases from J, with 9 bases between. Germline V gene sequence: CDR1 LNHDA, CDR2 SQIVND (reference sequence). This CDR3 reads CASSWGGTEAFF. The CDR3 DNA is TGTGCCAGTAGTTGGGGGGGGACTGAAGCTTTCTTT.

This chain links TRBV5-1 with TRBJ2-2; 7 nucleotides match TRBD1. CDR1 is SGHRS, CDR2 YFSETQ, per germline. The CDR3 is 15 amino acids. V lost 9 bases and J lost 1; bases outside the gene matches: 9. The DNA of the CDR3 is TGCGCCACTACAGCCGGGACAGAGAACACCGGGGAGCTGTTTTTT. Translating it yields CATTAGTENTGELFF.

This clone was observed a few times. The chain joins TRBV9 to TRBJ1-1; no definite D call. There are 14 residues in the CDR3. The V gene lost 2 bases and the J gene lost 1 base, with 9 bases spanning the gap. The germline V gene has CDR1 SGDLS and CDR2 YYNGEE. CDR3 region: CASSVQDWNTEAFF. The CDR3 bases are TGTGCCAGCAGCGTGCAAGACTGGAACACTGAAGCTTTCTTT. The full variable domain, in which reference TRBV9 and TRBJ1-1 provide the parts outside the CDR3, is DSGVTQTPKHLITATGQRVTLRCSPRSGDLSVYWYQQSLDQGLQFLIQYYNGEERAKGNILERFSAQQFPDLHSELNLSSLELGDSALYFCASSVQDWNTEAFFGQGTRLTVV.

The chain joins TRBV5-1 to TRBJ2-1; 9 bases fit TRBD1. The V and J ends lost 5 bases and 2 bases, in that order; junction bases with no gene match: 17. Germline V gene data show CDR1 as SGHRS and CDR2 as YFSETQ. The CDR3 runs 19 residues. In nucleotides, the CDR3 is TGCGCCAGCAGACTCAGTAAGGGACAGGGCCAAAAGGCCTACAATGAGCAGTTCTTC. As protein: CASRLSKGQGQKAYNEQFF. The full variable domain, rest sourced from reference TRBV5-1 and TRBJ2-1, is KAGVTQTPRYLIKTRGQQVTLSCSPISGHRSVSWYQQTPGQGLQFLFEYFSETQRNKGNFPGRFSGRQFSNSRSEMNVSTLELGDSALYLCASRLSKGQGQKAYNEQFFGPGTRLTVL.

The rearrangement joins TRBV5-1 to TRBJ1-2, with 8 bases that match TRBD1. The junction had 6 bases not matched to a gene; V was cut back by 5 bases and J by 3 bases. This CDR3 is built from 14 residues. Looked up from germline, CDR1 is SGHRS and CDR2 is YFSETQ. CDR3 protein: CASSFIQGDYGYTF. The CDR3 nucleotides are TGCGCCAGCAGTTTTATACAGGGGGACTATGGCTACACCTTC.